The clone carrying this T cell receptor (beta chain) has more than one count but fewer than ten. The data were obtained in a study of T-cell reconstitution after alpha-beta-depleted transplantation in children. The CDR3 is made up of 14 amino acids. The V and J ends lost 7 bases and 4 bases, in that order; junction bases with no gene match: 6. Germline V CDR1 and CDR2: MNHNS, SASEGT. Library preparation (for TCRbeta) was performed with unique molecular identifiers. TCRdb recomputed calls from the PCR reads with MiXCR, one row per CDR3 protein. The table lists hundreds of thousands of distinct CDR3 sequences, more than 9% of them singletons.

The receptor's source is a human donor who donated a stem cell graft to a child with acute myeloid leukemia. This chain links TRBV6-1 with TRBJ2-5, with 10 bases that match TRBD1. Sequenced material: PBMCs from the stem cell graft donor, taken from the stem cell graft. Written as DNA, the CDR3 is TGTGCCAGCATCTACAGGGACAGGGGAGAGACCCAGTACTTC. Its translation: CASIYRDRGETQYF.